This T cell receptor beta chain was profiled in a study of T cell clonotyping in hematopoietic cell transplantation. Findings and caveats of the study: CD4 and CD8 repertoire contributions could not be separated without sorting. Broader posttransplant TCR repertoire diversity was predicted by graft donor and pretransplant recipient Inverse Simpson Index values.

This clone was seen a handful of times. Its matching antigen is unknown. Sequencing was performed with immunoSEQ multiplex PCR; in TCRdb, only in-frame clones are kept and a portion is missing. The sample consists of 4,200 or so clones, roughly 18% of them appearing once. This TCR was recovered from a male patient aged 45-59 years who had an allogeneic stem cell transplant from a related donor, so the T cells may come from the graft donor. Some clones in this sample may be carry-over from other donors' samples. The sequencing used peripheral blood mononuclear cells, collected 30 days after allogeneic stem cell transplant.

The CDR3 loop reads CAWAGGYGQPQHF. The DNA of the CDR3 is TGTGCCTGGGCAGGGGGCTACGGTCAGCCCCAGCATTTT. This chain uses TRBV30 with TRBJ1-5, with 8 bases matching TRBD1. V gave up 5 bases and J gave up 6 bases; unmatched junction bases: 6. The CDR3 extends over 13 amino acids. The germline V gene has CDR1 GTSNPN and CDR2 SVGIG (reference sequence).